These 17 T cell receptor beta chains were sequenced from one sample in a study of T cell repertoires in cytomegalovirus infection. From the reads, TCRdb called clonotypes with MiXCR, one entry per CDR3 protein. This sample yields roughly 760,000 distinct CDR3 sequences, of which approximately 40% are seen a single time; 2.8% belongs to the top ten. The sequenced sample was PBMCs. Every receptor here comes from a human donor in good health (CMV status not recorded). Some clones in this sample may be carry-over from other donors' samples.

CDR3 in DNA: TGTGCCAGCAGCGAACCTAGAAGGGTGCAGTACTTC. The encoded protein is CASSEPRRVQYF. The chain carries TRBV5-5 and TRBJ2-7; D remains ambiguous. Germline V gene sequence: CDR1 SGHKS, CDR2 YYEKEE (reference sequence). V gave up 4 bases and J gave up 9 bases, with 14 bases separating them. This CDR3 contains 12 residues.

V and J are TRBV5-1 and TRBJ2-7, with TRBD1 matching 9 bases. The CDR3 is 16 amino acids. The V gene's germline CDR1 is SGHRS and CDR2 YFSETQ. Trimming at V came to 0 bases and at J to 5 bases, leaving 9 bases not matched to a gene. The CDR3: CASSLGPGQGFHEQYF. DNA for the CDR3: TGCGCCAGCAGCTTGGGACCGGGACAGGGCTTTCACGAGCAGTACTTC.

V usage is TRBV23-1 and J usage is TRBJ2-7; D may be TRBD1 (6 bases). TRBV23-1 is designated an ORF whose function remains uncertain. CDR3 length equals 16 residues. With 0 bases removed from V and 5 bases from J, the gap between germline ends came to 17 bases. As DNA, the CDR3 is TGCGCCAGCAGTCAATCGGACAGCGAAATCCACCACGAGCAGTACTTC. Amino acid sequence: CASSQSDSEIHHEQYF.

The chain uses TRBV7-9 and TRBJ2-7; perhaps TRBD1 as D (5 bases). The CDR3 runs 15 residues. The V end was cut by 5 bases, the J end by 3 bases, with 17 bases between. CDR1 SEHNR and CDR2 FQNEAQ come from the germline V gene (reference sequence). CDR3 DNA sequence: TGTGCCAGCAGCCCAATAGGTGGGCAGGGCTACGAGCAGTACTTC. Its protein product is CASSPIGGQGYEQYF.

This clonotype was seen ten or more times. This chain connects TRBV19 to TRBJ2-1; 11 bases align to TRBD2. Germline lookup yields CDR1 LNHDA and CDR2 SQIVND (reference sequence). V was clipped by 9 bases and J by 1 base; unmatched bases: 8. There are 16 residues in the CDR3. Here the CDR3 DNA reads TGTGCCAGCAGCATTCTAGCGGGGGGTTCCTACAATGAGCAGTTCTTC. Translating gives CASSILAGGSYNEQFF.

The chain links TRBV12-3 or TRBV12-4 to TRBJ2-7; 8 nucleotides agree with TRBD2. Trimming removed 6 bases from V and 3 bases from J; junction bases left unmatched: 7. CDR3 length equals 14 residues. CDR3 region: CASSPGGADYEQYF. For the CDR3, the DNA is TGTGCCAGCAGCCCCGGGGGGGCGGACTACGAGCAGTACTTC.

V usage is TRBV6-5 and J usage is TRBJ1-1; no clear D gene. Germline-derived CDR1 and CDR2 are MNHEY and SVGAGI. V was trimmed by 2 bases and J by 0 bases, leaving 10 bases between them. The CDR3 consists of 15 residues. The CDR3 loop is CASSYGSQMNTEAFF. CDR3 sequence (DNA): TGTGCCAGCAGTTACGGTTCCCAAATGAACACTGAAGCTTTCTTT.

This clonotype has at least ten counts. The rearrangement uses TRBV7-8 and TRBJ2-1; D unclear. The CDR3 covers 11 residues. Deletions cut 8 bases from V and 9 bases from J, with 11 bases between. Germline V gives CDR1 SGHVS, CDR2 FQNEAQ. The CDR3 loop reads CASSYPGEQFF. Written as DNA, the CDR3 is TGTGCCAGCTCCTATCCCGGTGAGCAGTTCTTC.

The chain uses TRBV6-1 and TRBJ2-3, with a possible D match to TRBD2 (7 bases). The CDR3 runs to 16 residues. The germline V gene encodes CDR1 MNHNS and CDR2 SASEGT. The V gene lost 1 base and the J gene lost 5 bases, with 16 bases spanning the gap. In nucleotides, the CDR3 is TGTGCCAGCAGTGAAGAACTGGGGGGGGGCGGAGATACGCAGTATTTT. It yields the protein CASSEELGGGGDTQYF.

This clonotype has just a few counts. For the CDR3, the DNA is TGTGCCATCAGTTGGACAGGGAAGGACCCCCAAGAGACCCAGTACTTC. Encoded protein: CAISWTGKDPQETQYF. This chain uses TRBV10-3 with TRBJ2-5; 8 bases match TRBD1. The V gene end was trimmed by 5 bases and the J gene end by 1 base; junction bases not matched to a gene: 9. This CDR3 spans 16 amino acids. From germline, CDR1 is ENHRY and CDR2 SYGVKD.

This clonotype occurred a few times. The J gene is TRBJ1-6, the V gene TRBV19; 7 bases map to TRBD1. This CDR3 comprises 16 residues. Germline V gene data show CDR1 as LNHDA and CDR2 as SQIVND (reference sequence). V dropped 3 bases and J dropped 7; count of bases not matched to a gene: 9. CDR3 DNA: TGTGCCAGTAGTATGAGGACAGGTCTGCGGAATTCACCCCTCCACTTT. Residues: CASSMRTGLRNSPLHF. Based on the CDR3 plus reference TRBV19 and TRBJ1-6, the full variable domain is DGGITQSPKYLFRKEGQNVTLSCEQNLNHDAMYWYRQDPGQGLRLIYYSQIVNDFQKGDIAEGYSVSREKKESFPLTVTSAQKNPTAFYLCASSMRTGLRNSPLHFGNGTRLTVT.

V is TRBV7-9 and J is TRBJ1-2; unclear D gene. There are 16 residues in the CDR3. Germline V gives CDR1 SEHNR, CDR2 FQNEAQ (reference sequence). V was trimmed by 3 bases and J by 4 bases, leaving 18 bases between them. CDR3 loop: CASSFTRAGSGYGYTF. Here the CDR3 DNA reads TGTGCCAGCAGCTTCACTCGGGCGGGATCGGGCTATGGCTACACCTTC.

This clonotype has at least ten counts. This chain joins TRBV7-6 and TRBJ1-4; D may be TRBD1 (6 bases). CDR3 length: 12 amino acids. The germline V and J ends were trimmed by 3 bases and 7 bases, with 6 bases remaining between them. Germline V gene data show CDR1 as SGHVS and CDR2 as FNYEAQ. CDR3 region: CASSFRGEKLFF. CDR3 sequence (DNA): TGTGCCAGCAGCTTCAGGGGTGAAAAACTGTTTTTT.

This clonotype was observed a few times. The chain carries TRBV11-2 and TRBJ2-7; D may be TRBD1 or TRBD2 (5 bases each). V was pared by 4 bases and J by 3 bases, with 16 bases between. CDR3 size: 15 residues. CDR1 is SGHAT and CDR2 is FQNNGV in the germline V gene. CDR3 loop: CASSSPGPQYYEQYF. The CDR3 DNA is TGTGCCAGCAGCTCGCCGGGACCTCAATACTACGAGCAGTACTTC.

This sequence joins TRBV5-6 and TRBJ1-2; a weak D match, TRBD1 (5 bases). This CDR3 region has 13 residues. The V and J ends lost 2 bases and 7 bases respectively, with 12 bases between them. The germline V gene has CDR1 SGHDT and CDR2 YYEEEE. The CDR3: CASSFGTFAGYTF. In DNA, the CDR3 is TGTGCCAGCAGCTTCGGGACTTTTGCTGGCTACACCTTC.

The genes are TRBV24-1 and TRBJ1-1; tentative D call: TRBD1 (5 bases). There are 13 residues in the CDR3. CDR1 is KGHDR, CDR2 SFDVKD, per germline. V gave up 4 bases and J gave up 6 bases, with 11 bases separating them. In DNA, the CDR3 is TGTGCCACCAGTGACAAGGGACGTTCTGAAGCTTTCTTT. It is translated as CATSDKGRSEAFF.

This clonotype was detected only a few times. V is TRBV12-3 or TRBV12-4 and J is TRBJ1-1, with D possibly being TRBD1 (6 bases). This CDR3 has 17 amino acids. V lost 1 base and J 0 bases, leaving 15 bases between the germline ends. CDR3 DNA: TGTGCCAGCAGTTTAGGGGGCGGGGGGCGCGTGAACACTGAAGCTTTCTTT. It translates to CASSLGGGGRVNTEAFF.